The source of this T cell receptor beta chain is a study of blood T cells in healthy people across ages. Study-level results: Among T cells, TCR beta diversity per million cells dropped roughly linearly as age rose. Both naive CD4+ cell counts and diversity were greater in long-lived donors than in aged donors.

In this sample, this clonotype turned up many times. Its specificity is unknown. The authors ran a second PCR of about 6 to 11 cycles using a sample-barcoded 5' primer and a J-beta primer mix. The authors tagged each cDNA molecule using a template-switch adaptor with 12 random nucleotides. From the 5' RACE reads, TCRdb called clonotypes with MiXCR, one entry per CDR3 protein. The data contain 550,000 to 650,000 distinct CDR3 sequences, approximately 30% of them singletons. The germline gives CDR1 KGHSH, CDR2 LQKENI. V was shortened by 1 base and J by 3 bases, with 13 bases between the two germline ends. This CDR3 has 15 amino acids.

Sequencing input: blood. The TCR was taken from an elderly woman in good health. The gene calls are TRBV18 and TRBJ2-7, with a tentative D call TRBD1 (5 bases). The chain's CDR3 is CASSPLRTPIYEQYF. The CDR3 DNA is TGTGCCAGCTCACCACTCAGGACACCAATCTACGAGCAGTACTTC.